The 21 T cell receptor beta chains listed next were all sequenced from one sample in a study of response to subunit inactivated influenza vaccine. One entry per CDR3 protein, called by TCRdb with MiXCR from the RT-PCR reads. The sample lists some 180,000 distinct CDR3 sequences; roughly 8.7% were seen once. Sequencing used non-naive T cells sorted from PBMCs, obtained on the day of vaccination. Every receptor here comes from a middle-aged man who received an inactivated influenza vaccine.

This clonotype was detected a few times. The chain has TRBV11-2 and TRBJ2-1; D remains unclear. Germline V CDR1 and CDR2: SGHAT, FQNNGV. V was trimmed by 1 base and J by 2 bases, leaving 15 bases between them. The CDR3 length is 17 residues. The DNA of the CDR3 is TGTGCCAGCAGCTTAGGGTACCTCGAGTTCACCTACAATGAGCAGTTCTTC. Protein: CASSLGYLEFTYNEQFF.

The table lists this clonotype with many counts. Here the CDR3 reads CATLAGGAAGELFF. The DNA of the CDR3 is TGTGCCACGTTAGCGGGGGGGGCCGCCGGGGAGCTGTTTTTT. J is TRBJ2-2 and V is TRBV4-2; 11 nucleotides align to TRBD2. This CDR3 spans 14 amino acids. Germline CDR1 reads LGHNA; CDR2 reads YNFKEQ. The V and J ends lost 10 bases and 6 bases, in that order; junction bases with no gene match: 7.

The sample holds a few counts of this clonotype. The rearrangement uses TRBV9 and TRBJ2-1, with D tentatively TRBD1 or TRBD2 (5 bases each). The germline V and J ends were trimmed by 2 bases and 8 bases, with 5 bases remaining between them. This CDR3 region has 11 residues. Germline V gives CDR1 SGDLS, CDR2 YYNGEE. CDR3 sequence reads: CASSVGDEQFF. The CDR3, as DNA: TGTGCCAGCAGCGTGGGGGATGAGCAGTTCTTC.

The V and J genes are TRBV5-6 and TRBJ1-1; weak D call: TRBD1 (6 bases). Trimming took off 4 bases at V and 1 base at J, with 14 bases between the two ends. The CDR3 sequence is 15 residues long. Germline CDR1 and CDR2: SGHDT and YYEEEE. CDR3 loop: CASSNSGTKNTEAFF. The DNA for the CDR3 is TGTGCCAGCAGCAACTCCGGGACAAAGAACACTGAAGCTTTCTTT.

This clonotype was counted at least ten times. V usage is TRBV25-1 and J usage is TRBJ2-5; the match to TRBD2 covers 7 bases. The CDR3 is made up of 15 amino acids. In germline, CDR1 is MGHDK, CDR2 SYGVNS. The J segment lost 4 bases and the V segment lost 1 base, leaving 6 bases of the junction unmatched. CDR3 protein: CASSEFQGGRETQYF. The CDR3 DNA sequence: TGTGCCAGCAGTGAATTCCAGGGAGGGCGAGAGACCCAGTACTTC.

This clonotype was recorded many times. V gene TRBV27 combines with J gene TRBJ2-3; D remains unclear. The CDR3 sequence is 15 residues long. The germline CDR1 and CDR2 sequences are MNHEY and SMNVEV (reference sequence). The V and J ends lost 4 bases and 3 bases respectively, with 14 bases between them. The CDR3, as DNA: TGTGCCAGCAGTTCCTCCGGGCTCGGGACAGATACGCAGTATTTT. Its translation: CASSSSGLGTDTQYF.

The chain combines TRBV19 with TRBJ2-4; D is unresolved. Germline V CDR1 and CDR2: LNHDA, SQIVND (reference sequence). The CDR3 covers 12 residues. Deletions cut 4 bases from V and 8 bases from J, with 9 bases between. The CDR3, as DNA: TGTGCCAGTAGTACCCCCCCGGACATTCAGTACTTC. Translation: CASSTPPDIQYF.

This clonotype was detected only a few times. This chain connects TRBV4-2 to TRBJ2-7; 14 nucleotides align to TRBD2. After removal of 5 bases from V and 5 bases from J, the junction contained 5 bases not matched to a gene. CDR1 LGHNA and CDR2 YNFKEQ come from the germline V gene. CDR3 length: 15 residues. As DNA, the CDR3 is TGTGCCAGCAGCTGGGGACTAGCGGGAGCTGACGAGCAGTACTTC. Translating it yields CASSWGLAGADEQYF.

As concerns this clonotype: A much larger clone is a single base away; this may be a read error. This CDR3 reads CACSSIAGNEQFF. As DNA, the CDR3 is TGTGCCTGCAGTTCGATAGCGGGAAATGAGCAGTTCTTC. The genes are TRBV7-3 and TRBJ2-1, with 8 positions matching TRBD2. Germline values: CDR1 SGHTA, CDR2 FQGTGA. The CDR3 loop spans 13 amino acids.

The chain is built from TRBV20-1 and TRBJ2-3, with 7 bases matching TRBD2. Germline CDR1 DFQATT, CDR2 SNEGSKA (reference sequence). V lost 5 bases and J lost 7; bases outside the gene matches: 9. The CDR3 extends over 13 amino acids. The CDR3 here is CSAPKSGMNTQYF. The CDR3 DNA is TGCAGTGCTCCTAAGAGCGGGATGAATACGCAGTATTTT.

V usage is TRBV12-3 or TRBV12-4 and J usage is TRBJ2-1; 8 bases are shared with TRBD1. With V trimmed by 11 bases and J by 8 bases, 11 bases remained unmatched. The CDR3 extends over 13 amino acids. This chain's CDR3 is CAGSTGVGDEQFF. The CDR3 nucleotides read TGTGCCGGGTCGACAGGGGTAGGGGATGAGCAGTTCTTC.

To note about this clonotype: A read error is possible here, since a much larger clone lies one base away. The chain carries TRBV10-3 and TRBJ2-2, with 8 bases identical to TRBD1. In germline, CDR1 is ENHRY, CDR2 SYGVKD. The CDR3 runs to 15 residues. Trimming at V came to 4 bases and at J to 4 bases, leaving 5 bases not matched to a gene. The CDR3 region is CAISGTGNGTGELFF. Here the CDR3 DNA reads TGTGCCATCAGTGGGACAGGGAATGGCACCGGGGAGCTGTTTTTT.

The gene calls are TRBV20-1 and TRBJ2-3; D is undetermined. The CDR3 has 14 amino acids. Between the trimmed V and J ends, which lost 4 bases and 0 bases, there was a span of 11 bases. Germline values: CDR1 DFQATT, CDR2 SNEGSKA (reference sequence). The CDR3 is CSANLQISTDTQYF. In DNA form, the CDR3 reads TGCAGTGCTAACTTACAGATTAGCACAGATACGCAGTATTTT.

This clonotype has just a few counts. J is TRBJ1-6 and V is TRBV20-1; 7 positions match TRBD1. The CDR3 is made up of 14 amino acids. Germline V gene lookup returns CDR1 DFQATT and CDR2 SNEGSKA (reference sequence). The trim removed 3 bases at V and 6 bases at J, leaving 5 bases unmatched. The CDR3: CSARGQIANSPLHF. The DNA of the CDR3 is TGCAGTGCTAGGGGACAGATAGCTAATTCACCCCTCCACTTT.

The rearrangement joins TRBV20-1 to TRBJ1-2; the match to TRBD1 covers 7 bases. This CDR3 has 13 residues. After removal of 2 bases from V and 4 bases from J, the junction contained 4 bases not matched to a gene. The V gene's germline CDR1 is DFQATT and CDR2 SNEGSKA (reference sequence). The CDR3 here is CSARRGTVYGYTF. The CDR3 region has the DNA TGCAGTGCTAGACGCGGGACAGTCTATGGCTACACCTTC.

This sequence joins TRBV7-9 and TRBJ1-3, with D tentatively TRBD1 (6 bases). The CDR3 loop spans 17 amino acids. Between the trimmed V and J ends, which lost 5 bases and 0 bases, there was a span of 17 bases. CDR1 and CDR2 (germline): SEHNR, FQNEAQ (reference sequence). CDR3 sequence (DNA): TGTGCCAGCAGCCGCTTTCTGGGGGCAGACTCTGGAAACACCATATATTTT. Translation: CASSRFLGADSGNTIYF.

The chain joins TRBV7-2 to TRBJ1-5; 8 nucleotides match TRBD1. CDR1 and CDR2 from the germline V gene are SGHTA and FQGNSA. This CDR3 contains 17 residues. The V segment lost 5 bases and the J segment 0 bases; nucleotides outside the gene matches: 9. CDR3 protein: CASSLRTGPFSNQPQHF. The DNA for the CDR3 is TGTGCCAGCAGCCTGAGGACAGGGCCCTTTAGCAATCAGCCCCAGCATTTT.

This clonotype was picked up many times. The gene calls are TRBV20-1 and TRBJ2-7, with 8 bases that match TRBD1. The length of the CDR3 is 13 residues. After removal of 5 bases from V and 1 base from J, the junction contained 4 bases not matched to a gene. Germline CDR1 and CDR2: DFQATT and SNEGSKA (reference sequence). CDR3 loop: CSADRDRSYEQYF. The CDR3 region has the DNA TGCAGTGCTGATCGGGACAGGTCCTACGAGCAGTACTTC.

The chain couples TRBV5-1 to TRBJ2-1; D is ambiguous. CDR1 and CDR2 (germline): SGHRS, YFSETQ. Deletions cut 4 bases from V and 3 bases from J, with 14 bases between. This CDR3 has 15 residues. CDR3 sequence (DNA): TGCGCCAGCAGCCGTGATGGTGGGGACTACAATGAGCAGTTCTTC. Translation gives CASSRDGGDYNEQFF.

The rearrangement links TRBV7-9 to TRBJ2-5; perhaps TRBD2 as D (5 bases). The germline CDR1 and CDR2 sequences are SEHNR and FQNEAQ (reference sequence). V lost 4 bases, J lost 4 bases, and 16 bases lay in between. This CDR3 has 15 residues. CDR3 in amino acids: CASSWWMRDRETQYF. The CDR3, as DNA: TGTGCCAGCAGCTGGTGGATGAGGGATAGAGAGACCCAGTACTTC.

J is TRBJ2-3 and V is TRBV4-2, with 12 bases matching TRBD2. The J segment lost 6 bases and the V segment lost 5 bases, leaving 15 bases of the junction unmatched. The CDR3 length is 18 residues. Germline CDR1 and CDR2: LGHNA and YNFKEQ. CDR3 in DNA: TGTGCCAGCAGCTCCCGGGGGGAACTAGCGGGGGGTCCGGATACGCAGTATTTT. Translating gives CASSSRGELAGGPDTQYF.